This T cell receptor beta chain was documented in a study of T cells in Graves' hyperthyroidism and ophthalmopathy. This clonotype was seen a few times. The CDR3 covers 14 residues. V lost 4 bases, J lost 6 bases, and 12 bases lay in between. Germline assignment: CDR1 LGHDT and CDR2 YNNKEL (reference sequence). The source material, RNA transcripts, was used to amplify TCR beta CDR3 regions. HTBI primers were used for first-round RT-PCR of the TCR CDR3. Each CDR3 protein gets one entry after TCRdb re-called the multiplex PCR reads with MiXCR. The sample lists hundreds of thousands of distinct CDR3 sequences, around 20% occurring once.

Sequenced material: blood. The sequence was collected from a woman between 45 and 65 years old with Graves' hyperthyroidism that later progressed to Graves' ophthalmopathy. V and J are TRBV3-1 and TRBJ2-2; no reliable D call. The CDR3 sequence is CASSPEPTAGELFF. CDR3 sequence (DNA): TGTGCCAGCAGCCCCGAGCCCACAGCCGGGGAGCTGTTTTTT.